Below, one T cell receptor (beta chain) is given with its context. Ages ranged from roughly 18 to 100 years, with residence in more than 20 US areas. This entry comes from a study of blood T cell repertoires in COVID-19. Study in general: The cDNA or gDNA used as material had been derived from T cells, B-cell-depleted T cells, or PBMCs.

V shed 2 bases, J shed 2 bases, and the junction held 20 bases outside the gene matches. The V gene's germline CDR1 is SNHLY and CDR2 FYNNEI. This CDR3 has 20 residues. Produced via immunoSEQ multiplex PCR; TCRdb's table is partial and in-frame only. The top ten clones hold about 4.2% of a sample with roughly 300,000 clones, 65% to 90% of them seen once. The rearrangement links TRBV2 to TRBJ2-7; the match to TRBD2 covers 8 bases. Specimen: PBMCs or T cells enriched from blood (not recorded which). This TCR came from a woman in her forties with acute COVID-19. Written as DNA, the CDR3 is TGTGCCAGCAGTGAAAGGGGGGCGGGGGGTACTCAGACGTACCCCTACGAGCAGTACTTC. Translation gives CASSERGAGGTQTYPYEQYF.